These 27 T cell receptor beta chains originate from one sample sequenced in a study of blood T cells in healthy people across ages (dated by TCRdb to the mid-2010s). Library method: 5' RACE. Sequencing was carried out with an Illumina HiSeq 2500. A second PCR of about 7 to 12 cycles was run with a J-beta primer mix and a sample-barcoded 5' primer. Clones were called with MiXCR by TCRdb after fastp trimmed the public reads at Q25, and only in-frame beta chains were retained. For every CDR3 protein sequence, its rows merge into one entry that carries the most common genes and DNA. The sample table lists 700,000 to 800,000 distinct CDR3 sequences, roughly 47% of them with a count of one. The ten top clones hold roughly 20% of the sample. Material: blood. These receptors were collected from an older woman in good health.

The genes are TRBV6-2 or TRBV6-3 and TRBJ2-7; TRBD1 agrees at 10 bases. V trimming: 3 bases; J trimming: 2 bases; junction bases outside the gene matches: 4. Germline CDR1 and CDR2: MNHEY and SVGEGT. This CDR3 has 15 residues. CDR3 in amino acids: CASSYGTGDPYEQYF. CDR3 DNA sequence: TGTGCCAGCAGTTATGGGACAGGGGACCCCTACGAGCAGTACTTC.

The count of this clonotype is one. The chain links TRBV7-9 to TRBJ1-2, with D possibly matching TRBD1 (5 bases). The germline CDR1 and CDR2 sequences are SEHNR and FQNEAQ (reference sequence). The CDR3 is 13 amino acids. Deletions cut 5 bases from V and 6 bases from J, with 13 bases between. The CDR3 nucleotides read TGTGCCAGCAGCCGGGGGACTGAGGATGGCTACACCTTC. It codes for CASSRGTEDGYTF.

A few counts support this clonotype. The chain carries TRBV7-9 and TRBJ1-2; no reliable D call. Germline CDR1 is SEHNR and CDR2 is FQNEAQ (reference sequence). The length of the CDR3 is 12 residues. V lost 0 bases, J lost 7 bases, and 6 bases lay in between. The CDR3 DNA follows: TGTGCCAGCAGCTTAGCCCGCTTTGGCTACACCTTC. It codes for CASSLARFGYTF.

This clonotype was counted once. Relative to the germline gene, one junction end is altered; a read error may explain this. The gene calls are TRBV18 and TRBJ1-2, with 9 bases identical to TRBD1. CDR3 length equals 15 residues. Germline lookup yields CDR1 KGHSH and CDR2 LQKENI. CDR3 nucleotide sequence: TGTGCCGGCTCACCACCGGGACAGGGTAGCTATGGCTACACCTTC. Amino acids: CAGSPPGQGSYGYTF.

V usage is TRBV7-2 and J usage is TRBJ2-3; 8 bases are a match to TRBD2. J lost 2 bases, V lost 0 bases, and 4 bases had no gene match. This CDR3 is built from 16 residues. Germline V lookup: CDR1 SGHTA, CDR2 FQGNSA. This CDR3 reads CASSLALGGATDTQYF. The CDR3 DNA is TGTGCCAGCAGCTTAGCGCTCGGGGGGGCCACAGATACGCAGTATTTT. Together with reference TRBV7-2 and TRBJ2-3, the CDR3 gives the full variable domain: GAGVSQSPSNKVTEKGKDVELRCDPISGHTALYWYRQSLGQGLEFLIYFQGNSAPDKSGLPSDRFSAERTGGSVSTLTIQRTQQEDSAVYLCASSLALGGATDTQYFGPGTRLTVL.

CDR3 in amino acids: CSVADTINYGYTF. For the CDR3, the DNA is TGCAGCGTTGCGGACACGATTAACTATGGCTACACCTTC. The chain is built from TRBV29-1 and TRBJ1-2; maybe TRBD1 (5 bases). Trimming cost V 4 bases and J 1 base, with 10 bases left between them. CDR1 and CDR2 (germline): SQVTM, ANQGSEA. The CDR3 is 13 amino acids.

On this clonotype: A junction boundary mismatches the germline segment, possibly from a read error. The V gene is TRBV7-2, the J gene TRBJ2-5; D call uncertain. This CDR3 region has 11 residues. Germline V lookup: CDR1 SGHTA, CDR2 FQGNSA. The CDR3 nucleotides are TGTGCCATCAGCTTGTGGGAGACCCAGTACTTC. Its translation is CAISLWETQYF.

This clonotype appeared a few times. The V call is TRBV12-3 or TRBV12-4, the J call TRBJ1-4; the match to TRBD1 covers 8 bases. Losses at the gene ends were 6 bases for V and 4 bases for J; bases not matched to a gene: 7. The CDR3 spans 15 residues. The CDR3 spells CASRPTGVGNEKLFF. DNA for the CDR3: TGTGCCAGCAGGCCGACAGGGGTCGGTAATGAAAAACTGTTTTTT.

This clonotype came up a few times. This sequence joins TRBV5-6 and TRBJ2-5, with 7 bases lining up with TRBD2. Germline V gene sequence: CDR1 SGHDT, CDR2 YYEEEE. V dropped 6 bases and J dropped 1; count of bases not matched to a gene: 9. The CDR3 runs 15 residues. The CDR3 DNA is TGTGCCAGCAAGCCGAGACGGGGGGTCCAAGAGACCCAGTACTTC. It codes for CASKPRRGVQETQYF.

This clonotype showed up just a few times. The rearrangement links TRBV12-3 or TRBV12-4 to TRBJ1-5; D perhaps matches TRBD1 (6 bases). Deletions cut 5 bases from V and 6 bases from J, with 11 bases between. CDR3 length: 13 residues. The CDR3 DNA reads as TGTGCCAGCAGTAAGGGGGTAGGTCAGCCCCAGCATTTT. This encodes CASSKGVGQPQHF.

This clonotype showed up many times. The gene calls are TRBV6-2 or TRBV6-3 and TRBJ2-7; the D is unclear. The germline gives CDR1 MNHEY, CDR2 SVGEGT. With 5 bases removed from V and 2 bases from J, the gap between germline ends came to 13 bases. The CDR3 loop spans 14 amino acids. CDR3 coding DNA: TGTGCCAGCAGTGACCTGACTGGGACCTACGAGCAGTACTTC. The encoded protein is CASSDLTGTYEQYF.

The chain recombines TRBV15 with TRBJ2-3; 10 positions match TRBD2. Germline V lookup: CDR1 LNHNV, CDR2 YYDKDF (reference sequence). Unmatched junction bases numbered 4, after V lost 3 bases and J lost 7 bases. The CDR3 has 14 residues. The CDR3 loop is CATSRDSGRYTQYF. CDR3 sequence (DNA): TGTGCCACCAGCAGGGATAGCGGGAGGTATACGCAGTATTTT. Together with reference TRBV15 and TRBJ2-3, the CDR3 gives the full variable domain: DAMVIQNPRYQVTQFGKPVTLSCSQTLNHNVMYWYQQKSSQAPKLLFHYYDKDFNNEADTPDNFQSRRPNTSFCFLDIRSPGLGDTAMYLCATSRDSGRYTQYFGPGTRLTVL.

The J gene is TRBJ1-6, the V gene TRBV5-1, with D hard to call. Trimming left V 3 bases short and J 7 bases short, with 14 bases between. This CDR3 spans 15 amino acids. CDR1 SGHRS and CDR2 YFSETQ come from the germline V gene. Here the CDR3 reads CASSWAGPTNSPLHF. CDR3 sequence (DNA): TGCGCCAGCAGCTGGGCCGGGCCCACCAATTCACCCCTCCACTTT.

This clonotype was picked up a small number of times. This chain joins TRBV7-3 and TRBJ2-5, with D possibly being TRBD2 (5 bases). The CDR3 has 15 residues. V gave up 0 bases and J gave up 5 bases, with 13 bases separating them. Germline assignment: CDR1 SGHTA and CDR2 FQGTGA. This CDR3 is CASSLTGATGETQYF. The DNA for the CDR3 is TGTGCCAGCAGCTTAACTGGTGCGACGGGGGAGACCCAGTACTTC.

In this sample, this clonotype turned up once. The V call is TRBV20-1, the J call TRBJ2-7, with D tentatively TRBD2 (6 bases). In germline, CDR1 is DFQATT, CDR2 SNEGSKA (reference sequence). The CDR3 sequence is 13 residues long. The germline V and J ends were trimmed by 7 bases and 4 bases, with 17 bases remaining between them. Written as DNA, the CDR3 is TGCAGTGGCGCGCTTAGCGGCACATACGAGCAGTACTTC. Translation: CSGALSGTYEQYF.

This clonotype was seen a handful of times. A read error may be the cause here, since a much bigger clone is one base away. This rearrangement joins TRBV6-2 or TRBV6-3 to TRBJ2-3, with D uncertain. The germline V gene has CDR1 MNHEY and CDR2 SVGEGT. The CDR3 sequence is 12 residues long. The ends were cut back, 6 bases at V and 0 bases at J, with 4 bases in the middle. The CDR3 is CASRISTDTQYF. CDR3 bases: TGTGCCAGCAGGATAAGCACAGATACGCAGTATTTT.

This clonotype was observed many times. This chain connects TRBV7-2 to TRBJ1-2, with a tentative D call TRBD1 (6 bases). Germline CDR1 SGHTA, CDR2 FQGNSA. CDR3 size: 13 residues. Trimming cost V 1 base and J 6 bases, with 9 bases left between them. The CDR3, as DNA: TGTGCCAGCAGCTTAGACAGGGAGCATGGCTACACCTTC. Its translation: CASSLDREHGYTF.

The DNA of the CDR3 is TGTGCCAGCAGCTTAGAAGACTGGTTCACAGATACGCAGTATTTT. Amino acids: CASSLEDWFTDTQYF. The V call is TRBV7-8, the J call TRBJ2-3, with D unclear. Trimming removed 1 base from V and 2 bases from J, with 10 bases in between. The CDR3 is made up of 15 amino acids. CDR1 is SGHVS, CDR2 FQNEAQ, per germline.

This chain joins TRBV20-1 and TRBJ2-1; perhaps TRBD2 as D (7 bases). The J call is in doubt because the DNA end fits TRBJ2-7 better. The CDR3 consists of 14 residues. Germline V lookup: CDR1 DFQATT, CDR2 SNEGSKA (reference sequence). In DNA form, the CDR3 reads TGCAGTGCTGGGGGGGGGCGGCACTACAATGAGCAGTACTTC. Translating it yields CSAGGGRHYNEQYF.

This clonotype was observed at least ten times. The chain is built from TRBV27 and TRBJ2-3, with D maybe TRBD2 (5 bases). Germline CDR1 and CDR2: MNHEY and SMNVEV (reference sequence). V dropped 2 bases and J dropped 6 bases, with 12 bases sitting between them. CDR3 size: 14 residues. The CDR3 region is CASSLVLPGDTQYF. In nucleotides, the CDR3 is TGTGCCAGCAGTTTAGTCCTCCCGGGGGATACGCAGTATTTT.

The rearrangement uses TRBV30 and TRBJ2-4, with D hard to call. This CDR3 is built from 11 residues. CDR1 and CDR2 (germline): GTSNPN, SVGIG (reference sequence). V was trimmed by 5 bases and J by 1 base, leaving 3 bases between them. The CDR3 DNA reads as TGTGCCTGGGGGGCCAAAAACATTCAGTACTTC. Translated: CAWGAKNIQYF.

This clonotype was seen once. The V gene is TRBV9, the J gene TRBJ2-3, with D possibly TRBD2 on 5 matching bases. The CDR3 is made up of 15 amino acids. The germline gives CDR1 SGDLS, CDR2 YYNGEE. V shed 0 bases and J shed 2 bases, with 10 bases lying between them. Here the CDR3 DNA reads TGTGCCAGCAGCGTAGCAGGACGGGACACAGATACGCAGTATTTT. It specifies CASSVAGRDTDTQYF.

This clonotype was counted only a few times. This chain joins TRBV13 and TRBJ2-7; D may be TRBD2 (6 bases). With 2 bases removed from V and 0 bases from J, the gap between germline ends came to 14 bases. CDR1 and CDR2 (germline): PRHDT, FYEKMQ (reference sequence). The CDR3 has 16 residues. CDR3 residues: CASSLWGDGSSYEQYF. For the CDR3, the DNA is TGTGCCAGCAGCTTATGGGGGGACGGAAGCTCCTACGAGCAGTACTTC.

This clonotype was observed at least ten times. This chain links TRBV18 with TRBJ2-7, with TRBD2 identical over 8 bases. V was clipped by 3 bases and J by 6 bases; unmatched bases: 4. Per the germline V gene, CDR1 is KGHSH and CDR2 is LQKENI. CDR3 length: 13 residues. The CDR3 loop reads CASSPHGGAEQYF. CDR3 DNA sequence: TGTGCCAGCTCACCGCACGGGGGGGCCGAGCAGTACTTC.

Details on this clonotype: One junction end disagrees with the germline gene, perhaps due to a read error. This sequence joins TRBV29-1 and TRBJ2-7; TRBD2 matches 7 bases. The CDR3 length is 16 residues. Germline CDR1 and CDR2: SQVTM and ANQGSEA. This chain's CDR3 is CSVEGGEADASFEQYF. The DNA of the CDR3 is TGCAGCGTTGAGGGAGGGGAGGCGGATGCCTCCTTCGAGCAGTACTTC.

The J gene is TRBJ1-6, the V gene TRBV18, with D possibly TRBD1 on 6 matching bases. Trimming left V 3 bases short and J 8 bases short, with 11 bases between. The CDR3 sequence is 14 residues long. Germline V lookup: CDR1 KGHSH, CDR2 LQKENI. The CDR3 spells CASSPRGGDSPLHF. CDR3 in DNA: TGTGCCAGCTCACCGAGGGGGGGGGATTCACCCCTCCACTTT.

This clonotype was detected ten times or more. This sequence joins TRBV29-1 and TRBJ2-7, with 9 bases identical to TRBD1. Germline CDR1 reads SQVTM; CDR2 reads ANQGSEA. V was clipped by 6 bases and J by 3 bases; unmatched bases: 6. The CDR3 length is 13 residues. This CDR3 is CSVLGQGGYEQYF. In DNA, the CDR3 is TGCAGCGTCCTGGGACAGGGTGGCTACGAGCAGTACTTC.